In its sample, the clone carrying this TCR beta chain ranks as medium-sized. Ligated cDNA underwent four rounds of PCR with nested alpha and beta constant region primers and SP2. Blood and skin TCR RNA was reverse transcribed with alpha and beta constant primers. TCRdb reprocessed the UMI-ligation and nested PCR reads via MiXCR and lists one record per CDR3 protein. Counted here are tens of thousands of distinct CDR3 sequences, 11% occurring once; the ten biggest clones make up approximately 4.1%. The V gene's germline CDR1 is GTSNPN and CDR2 SVGIG (reference sequence). The length of the CDR3 is 13 residues. The V end lost 0 bases, the J end lost 7 bases, and 10 bases lay between the germline ends. Sample treatment: skin biopsy from PPD injection site in Mantoux-positive individual. The library had UMIs added by 3' ligation of an oligonucleotide to TCR cDNA. Individuals with a positive Mantoux test gave biopsies from PPD-injected skin. Reverse transcription used DNase-treated unsorted total RNA, aiming for about 1 to 1000 ng.

The data were taken from a study of naive and memory T cell subsets. This clonotype was obtained from an adult in good health. The starting material was skin, obtained from a tuberculin skin test site. The chain joins TRBV30 to TRBJ2-1; no firm D call. CDR3 sequence (DNA): TGTGCCTGGAGTGTACTAACCGGGAATGAGCAGTTCTTC. This translates into CAWSVLTGNEQFF.